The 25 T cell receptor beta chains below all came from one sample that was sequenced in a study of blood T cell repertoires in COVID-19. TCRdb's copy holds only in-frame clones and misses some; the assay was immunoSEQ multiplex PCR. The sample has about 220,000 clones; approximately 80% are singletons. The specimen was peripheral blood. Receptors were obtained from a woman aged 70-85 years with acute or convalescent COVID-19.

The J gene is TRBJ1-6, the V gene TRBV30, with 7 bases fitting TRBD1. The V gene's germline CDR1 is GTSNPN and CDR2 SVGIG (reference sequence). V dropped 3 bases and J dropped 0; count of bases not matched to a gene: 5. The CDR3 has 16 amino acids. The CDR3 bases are TGTGCCTGGAGAGAACAGGGGAGCTCCTATAATTCACCCCTCCACTTT. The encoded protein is CAWREQGSSYNSPLHF.

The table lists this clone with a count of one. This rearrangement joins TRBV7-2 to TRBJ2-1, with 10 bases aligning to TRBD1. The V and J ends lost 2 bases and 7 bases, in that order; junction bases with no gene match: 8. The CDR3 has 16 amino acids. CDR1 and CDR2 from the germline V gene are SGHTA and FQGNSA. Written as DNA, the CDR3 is TGTGCCAGCAGCTTACCGACAGGGGGCGCGAGGAATGAGCAGTTCTTC. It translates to CASSLPTGGARNEQFF.

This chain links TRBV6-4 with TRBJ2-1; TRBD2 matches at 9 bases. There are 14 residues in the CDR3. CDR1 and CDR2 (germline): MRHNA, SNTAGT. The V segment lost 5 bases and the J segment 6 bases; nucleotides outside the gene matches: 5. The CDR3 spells CASSRGGEVNEQFF. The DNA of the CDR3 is TGTGCCAGCAGTCGCGGGGGGGAGGTCAATGAGCAGTTCTTC.

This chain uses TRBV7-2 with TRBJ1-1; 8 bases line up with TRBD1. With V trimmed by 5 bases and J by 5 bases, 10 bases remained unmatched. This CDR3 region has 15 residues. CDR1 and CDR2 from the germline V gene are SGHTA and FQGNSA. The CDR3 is CASSADRVWSTEAFF. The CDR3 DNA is TGTGCCAGCAGCGCGGACAGGGTTTGGTCGACTGAAGCTTTCTTT.

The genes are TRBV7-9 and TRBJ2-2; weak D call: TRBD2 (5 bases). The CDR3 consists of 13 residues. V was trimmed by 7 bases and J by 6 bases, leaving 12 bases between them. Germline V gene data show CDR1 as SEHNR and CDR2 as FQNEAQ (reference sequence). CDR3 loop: CASTVRVSGELFF. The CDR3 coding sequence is TGTGCCAGCACCGTGAGGGTATCCGGGGAGCTGTTTTTT.

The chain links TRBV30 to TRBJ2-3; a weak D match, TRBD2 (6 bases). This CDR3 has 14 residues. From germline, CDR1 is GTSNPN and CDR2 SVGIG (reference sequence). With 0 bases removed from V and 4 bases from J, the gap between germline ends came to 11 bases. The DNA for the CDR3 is TGTGCCTGGAGTGTAGGAACGGGGGCAGATACGCAGTATTTT. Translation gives CAWSVGTGADTQYF.

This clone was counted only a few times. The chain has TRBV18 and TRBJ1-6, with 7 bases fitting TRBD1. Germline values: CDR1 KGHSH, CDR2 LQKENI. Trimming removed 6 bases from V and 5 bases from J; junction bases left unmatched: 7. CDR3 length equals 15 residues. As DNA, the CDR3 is TGTGCCAGCTCTGCGTTTGGACAGGATAATTCACCCCTCCACTTT. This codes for CASSAFGQDNSPLHF. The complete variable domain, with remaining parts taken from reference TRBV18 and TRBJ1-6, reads NAGVMQNPRHLVRRRGQEARLRCSPMKGHSHVYWYRQLPEEGLKFMVYLQKENIIDESGMPKERFSAEFPKEGPSILRIQQVVRGDSAAYFCASSAFGQDNSPLHFGNGTRLTVT.

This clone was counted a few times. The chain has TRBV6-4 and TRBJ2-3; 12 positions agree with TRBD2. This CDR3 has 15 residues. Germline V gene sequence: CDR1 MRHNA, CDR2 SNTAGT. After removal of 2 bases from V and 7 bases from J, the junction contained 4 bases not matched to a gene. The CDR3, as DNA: TGTGCCAGCAGTGACCTAGCGGGGGGGGTGAATACGCAGTATTTT. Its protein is CASSDLAGGVNTQYF.

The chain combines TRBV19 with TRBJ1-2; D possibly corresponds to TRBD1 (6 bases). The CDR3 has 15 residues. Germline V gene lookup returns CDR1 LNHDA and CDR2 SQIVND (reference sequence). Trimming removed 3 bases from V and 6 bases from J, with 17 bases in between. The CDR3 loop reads CASSMSRRGGNGYTF. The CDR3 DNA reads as TGTGCCAGTAGTATGTCTCGCCGGGGGGGCAATGGCTACACCTTC.

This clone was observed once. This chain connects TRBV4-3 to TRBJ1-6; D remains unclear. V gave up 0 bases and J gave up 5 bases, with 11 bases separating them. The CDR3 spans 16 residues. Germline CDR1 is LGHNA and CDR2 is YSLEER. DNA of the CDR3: TGCGCCAGCAGCCAAGAAAAAGAGCTGAATAATTCACCCCTCCACTTT. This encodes CASSQEKELNNSPLHF.

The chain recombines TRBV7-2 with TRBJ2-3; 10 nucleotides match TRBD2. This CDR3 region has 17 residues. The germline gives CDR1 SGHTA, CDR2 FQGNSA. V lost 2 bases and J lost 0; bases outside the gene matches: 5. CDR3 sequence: CASSLQAGGPSTDTQYF. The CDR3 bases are TGTGCCAGCAGCTTACAAGCGGGGGGGCCAAGCACAGATACGCAGTATTTT. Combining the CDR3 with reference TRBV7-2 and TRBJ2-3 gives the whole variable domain GAGVSQSPSNKVTEKGKDVELRCDPISGHTALYWYRQSLGQGLEFLIYFQGNSAPDKSGLPSDRFSAERTGGSVSTLTIQRTQQEDSAVYLCASSLQAGGPSTDTQYFGPGTRLTVL.

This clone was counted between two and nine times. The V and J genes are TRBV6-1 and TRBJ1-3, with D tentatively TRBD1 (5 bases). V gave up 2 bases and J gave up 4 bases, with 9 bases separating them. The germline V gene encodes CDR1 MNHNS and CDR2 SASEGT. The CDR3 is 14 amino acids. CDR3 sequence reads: CASSELGVGNTIYF. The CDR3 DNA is TGTGCCAGCAGTGAACTAGGGGTCGGAAACACCATATATTTT.

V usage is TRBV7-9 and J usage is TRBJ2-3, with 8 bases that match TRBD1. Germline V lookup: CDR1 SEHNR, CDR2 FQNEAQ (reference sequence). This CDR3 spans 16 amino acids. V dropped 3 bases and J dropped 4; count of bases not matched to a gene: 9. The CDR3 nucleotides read TGTGCCAGCAGCTTCCTGGACAGGGAGAACGCAGATACGCAGTATTTT. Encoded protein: CASSFLDRENADTQYF.

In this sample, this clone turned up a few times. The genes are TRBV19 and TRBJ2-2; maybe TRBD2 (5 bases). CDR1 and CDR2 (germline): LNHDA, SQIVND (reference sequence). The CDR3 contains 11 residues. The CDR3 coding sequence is TGTGGGGGAGTTAACACCGGGGAGCTGTTTTTT. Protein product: CGGVNTGELFF.

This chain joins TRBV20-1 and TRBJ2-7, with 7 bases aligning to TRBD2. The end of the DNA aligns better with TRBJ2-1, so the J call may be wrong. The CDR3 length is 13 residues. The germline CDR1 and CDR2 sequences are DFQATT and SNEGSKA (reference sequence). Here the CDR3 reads CSASSGGYNEQFF. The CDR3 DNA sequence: TGCAGTGCTAGTTCGGGGGGCTACAATGAGCAGTTCTTC.

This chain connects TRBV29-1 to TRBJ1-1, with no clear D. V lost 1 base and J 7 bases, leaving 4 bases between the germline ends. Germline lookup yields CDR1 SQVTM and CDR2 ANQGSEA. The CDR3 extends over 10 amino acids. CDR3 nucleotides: TGCAGCGTTGAAGCTAATGAAGCTTTCTTT. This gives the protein CSVEANEAFF. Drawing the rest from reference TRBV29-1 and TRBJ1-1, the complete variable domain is SAVISQKPSRDICQRGTSLTIQCQVDSQVTMMFWYRQQPGQSLTLIATANQGSEATYESGFVIDKFPISRPNLTFSTLTVSNMSPEDSSIYLCSVEANEAFFGQGTRLTVV.

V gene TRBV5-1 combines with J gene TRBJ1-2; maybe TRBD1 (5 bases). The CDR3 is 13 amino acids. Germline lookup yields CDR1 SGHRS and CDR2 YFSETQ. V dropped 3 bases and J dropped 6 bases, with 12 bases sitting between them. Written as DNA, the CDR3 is TGCGCCAGCAGCTCCCAGGGAATAGATGGCTACACCTTC. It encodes CASSSQGIDGYTF. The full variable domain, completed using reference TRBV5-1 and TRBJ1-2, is KAGVTQTPRYLIKTRGQQVTLSCSPISGHRSVSWYQQTPGQGLQFLFEYFSETQRNKGNFPGRFSGRQFSNSRSEMNVSTLELGDSALYLCASSSQGIDGYTFGSGTRLTVV.

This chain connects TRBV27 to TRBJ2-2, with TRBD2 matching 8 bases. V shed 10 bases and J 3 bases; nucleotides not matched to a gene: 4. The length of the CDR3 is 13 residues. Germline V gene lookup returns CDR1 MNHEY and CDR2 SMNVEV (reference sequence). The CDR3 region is CATGGYDTGELFF. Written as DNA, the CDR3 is TGTGCCACGGGGGGGTACGACACCGGGGAGCTGTTTTTT.

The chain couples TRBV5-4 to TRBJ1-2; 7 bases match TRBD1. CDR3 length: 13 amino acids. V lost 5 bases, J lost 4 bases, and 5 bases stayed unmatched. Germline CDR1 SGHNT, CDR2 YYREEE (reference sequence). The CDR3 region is CASSPDRVYGYTF. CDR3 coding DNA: TGTGCCAGCAGTCCCGACAGGGTCTATGGCTACACCTTC.

CDR3 sequence: CASSSPGRGSYNEQFF. CDR3 nucleotides: TGTGCCAGTAGTTCCCCTGGCAGGGGCTCCTACAATGAGCAGTTCTTC. The chain recombines TRBV19 with TRBJ2-1, with a possible D match to TRBD1 (6 bases). Germline loops: CDR1 LNHDA, CDR2 SQIVND (reference sequence). V lost 5 bases, J lost 0 bases, and 14 bases lay in between. This CDR3 comprises 16 residues.

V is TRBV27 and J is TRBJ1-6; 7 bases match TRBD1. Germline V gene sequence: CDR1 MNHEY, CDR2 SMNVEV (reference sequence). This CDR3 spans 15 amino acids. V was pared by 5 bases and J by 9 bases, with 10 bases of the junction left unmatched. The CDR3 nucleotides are TGTGCCAGCAGTACCGTTCGGCAGGGGGGTTCACCCCTCCACTTT. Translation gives CASSTVRQGGSPLHF.

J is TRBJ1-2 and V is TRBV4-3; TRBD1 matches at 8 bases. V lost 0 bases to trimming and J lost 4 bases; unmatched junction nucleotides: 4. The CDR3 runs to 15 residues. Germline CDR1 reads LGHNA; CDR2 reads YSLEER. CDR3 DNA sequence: TGCGCCAGCAGCCAAGACAGGGGGCGAGGCTATGGCTACACCTTC. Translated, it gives CASSQDRGRGYGYTF.

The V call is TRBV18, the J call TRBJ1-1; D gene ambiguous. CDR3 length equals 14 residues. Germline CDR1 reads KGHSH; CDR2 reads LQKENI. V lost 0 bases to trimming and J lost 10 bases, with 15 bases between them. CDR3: CASSPPNGGLVAFF. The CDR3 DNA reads TGTGCCAGCTCACCACCGAATGGAGGCCTCGTAGCTTTCTTT.

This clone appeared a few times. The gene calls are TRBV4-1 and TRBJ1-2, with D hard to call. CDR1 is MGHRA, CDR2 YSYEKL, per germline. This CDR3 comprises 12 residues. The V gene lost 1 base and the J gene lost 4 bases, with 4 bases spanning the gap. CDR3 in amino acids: CASSQAGYGYTF. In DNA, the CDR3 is TGCGCCAGCAGCCAAGCCGGCTATGGCTACACCTTC.

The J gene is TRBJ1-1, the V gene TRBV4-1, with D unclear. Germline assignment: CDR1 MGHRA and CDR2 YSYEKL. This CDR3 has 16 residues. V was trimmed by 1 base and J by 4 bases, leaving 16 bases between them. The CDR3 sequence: CASSQALNRGGTEAFF. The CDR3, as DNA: TGCGCCAGCAGCCAAGCTCTAAATCGTGGAGGCACTGAAGCTTTCTTT.